The 8 T cell receptor beta chains given below trace back to one sample, sequenced in a study of T-cell reconstitution after alpha-beta-depleted transplantation in children. The authors prepared the TCRbeta library with unique molecular identifiers. TCRdb re-called the PCR reads with MiXCR, one entry per CDR3 protein. This table has 300,000 or so distinct CDR3 sequences, over 8% appearing once. The sample was PBMCs from the stem cell graft donor, taken from the stem cell graft. Every receptor here comes from a human donor who donated a stem cell graft to a child with SCID.

This clonotype occurred a few times. The rearrangement uses TRBV10-2 and TRBJ2-1; 12 bases line up with TRBD2. Losses at the gene ends were 5 bases for V and 7 bases for J; bases not matched to a gene: 6. Germline-derived CDR1 and CDR2 are WSHSY and SAAADI. CDR3 length: 15 amino acids. The chain's CDR3 is CASSLDGLAGNEQFF. CDR3 DNA sequence: TGCGCCAGCAGTTTAGATGGACTAGCGGGGAATGAGCAGTTCTTC.

There are many counts of this clonotype. The rearrangement uses TRBV5-1 and TRBJ2-7; D is possibly TRBD1 or TRBD2 (5 bases each). The CDR3 is 13 amino acids. Germline V lookup: CDR1 SGHRS, CDR2 YFSETQ. The germline V and J ends were trimmed by 0 bases and 2 bases, with 6 bases remaining between them. CDR3 DNA: TGCGCCAGCAGCTTGGGGGGGACCTACGAGCAGTACTTC. This encodes CASSLGGTYEQYF.

This clonotype was counted between two and nine times. This chain uses TRBV2 with TRBJ2-7; weak D call: TRBD1 (6 bases). Germline CDR1 SNHLY, CDR2 FYNNEI. This CDR3 contains 13 residues. V lost 6 bases, J lost 4 bases, and 13 bases lay in between. CDR3: CASRPGHLYEQYF. The CDR3 DNA reads as TGTGCCAGCAGACCGGGACACCTTTACGAGCAGTACTTC.

There are a few counts of this clonotype. This chain joins TRBV12-3 or TRBV12-4 and TRBJ1-1; TRBD1 matches 8 bases. V dropped 5 bases and J dropped 0; count of bases not matched to a gene: 5. The CDR3 contains 15 residues. The CDR3 nucleotides are TGTGCCAGCAGTCCACAGGGGGAGGTGAACACTGAAGCTTTCTTT. Protein: CASSPQGEVNTEAFF.

V is TRBV12-3 or TRBV12-4 and J is TRBJ1-3; D is undetermined. CDR3 length: 15 residues. Deletions cut 0 bases from V and 4 bases from J, with 10 bases between. CDR3 DNA sequence: TGTGCCAGCAGTTTAGCGATTGTACGGGGAAACACCATATATTTT. This gives the protein CASSLAIVRGNTIYF.

This clonotype has only a few counts. The V and J genes are TRBV5-1 and TRBJ2-5; D is unresolved. Germline CDR1 reads SGHRS; CDR2 reads YFSETQ. V lost 3 bases to trimming and J lost 2 bases, with 14 bases between them. The CDR3 consists of 15 residues. The CDR3 sequence is CASSSPAVAQETQYF. CDR3 bases: TGCGCCAGCAGCTCCCCCGCGGTCGCACAAGAGACCCAGTACTTC. The full variable domain, completed using reference TRBV5-1 and TRBJ2-5, is KAGVTQTPRYLIKTRGQQVTLSCSPISGHRSVSWYQQTPGQGLQFLFEYFSETQRNKGNFPGRFSGRQFSNSRSEMNVSTLELGDSALYLCASSSPAVAQETQYFGPGTRLLVL.

This clonotype occurred a few times. CDR3 nucleotides: TGTGCCAGCAGCCACCTGGACAATTGGGACATTCAGTACTTC. It specifies CASSHLDNWDIQYF. V and J are TRBV3-1 and TRBJ2-4; D is possibly TRBD1 (5 bases). V was trimmed by 3 bases and J by 8 bases, leaving 14 bases between them. Germline V gene sequence: CDR1 LGHDT, CDR2 YNNKEL (reference sequence). The CDR3 covers 14 residues.

This clonotype was counted between two and nine times. The chain uses TRBV12-3 or TRBV12-4 and TRBJ1-2; TRBD1 aligns across 10 bases. The CDR3 consists of 16 residues. V lost 6 bases and J lost 7; bases outside the gene matches: 14. CDR3 sequence: CASSRGQGSSTGGYTF. CDR3 coding DNA: TGTGCCAGCAGCCGGGGACAGGGGTCATCAACGGGTGGCTACACCTTC.